This T cell receptor beta chain was captured in a study of cytomegalovirus exposure and HLA in healthy donors. The PCR used 60 Vbeta and 13 Jbeta primers. TCRdb's copy holds only in-frame clones and misses some; the assay was immunoSEQ multiplex PCR. Here the sample spans 130,000 to 150,000 clones, 70% to 80% being singletons. Concerning this clone itself: The antigen remains undetermined.

This CDR3 contains 15 residues. CDR1 is SGHAT and CDR2 is FQDESV in the germline V gene (reference sequence). V gave up 0 bases and J gave up 5 bases, with 14 bases separating them. Study-wide results and limits: Indistinguishable V segments such as TRBV6-2 and TRBV6-3 were excluded. Generally TCR sequences proved uncommon, though certain public TCRs appeared in numerous donors.

Each donor was healthy, and each was a bone marrow donor. The chain uses TRBV11-1 and TRBJ2-7; maybe TRBD2 (5 bases). The origin of this receptor is a woman between 50 and 59 years old in good health and CMV-seronegative. The sequenced material came from PBMCs. The CDR3 DNA is TGTGCCAGCAGCTTAGCAGCTAGCAGTATCGACGAGCAGTACTTC. Protein: CASSLAASSIDEQYF.